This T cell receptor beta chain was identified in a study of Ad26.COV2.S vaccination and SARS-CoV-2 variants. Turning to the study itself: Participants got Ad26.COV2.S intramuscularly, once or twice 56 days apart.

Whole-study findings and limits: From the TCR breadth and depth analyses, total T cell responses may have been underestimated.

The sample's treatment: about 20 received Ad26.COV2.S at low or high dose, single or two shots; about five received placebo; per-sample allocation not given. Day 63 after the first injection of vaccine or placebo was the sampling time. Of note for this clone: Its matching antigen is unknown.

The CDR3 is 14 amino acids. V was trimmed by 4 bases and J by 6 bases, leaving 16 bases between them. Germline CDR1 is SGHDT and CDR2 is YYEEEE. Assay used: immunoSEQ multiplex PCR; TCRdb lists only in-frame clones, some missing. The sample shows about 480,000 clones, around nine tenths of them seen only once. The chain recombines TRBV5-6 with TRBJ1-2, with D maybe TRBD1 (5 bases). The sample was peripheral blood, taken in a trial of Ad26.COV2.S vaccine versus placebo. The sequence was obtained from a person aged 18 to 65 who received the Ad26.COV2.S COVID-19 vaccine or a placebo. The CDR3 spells CASSRGVREDGYTF. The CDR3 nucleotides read TGTGCCAGCAGCCGTGGGGTCAGGGAAGATGGCTACACCTTC.